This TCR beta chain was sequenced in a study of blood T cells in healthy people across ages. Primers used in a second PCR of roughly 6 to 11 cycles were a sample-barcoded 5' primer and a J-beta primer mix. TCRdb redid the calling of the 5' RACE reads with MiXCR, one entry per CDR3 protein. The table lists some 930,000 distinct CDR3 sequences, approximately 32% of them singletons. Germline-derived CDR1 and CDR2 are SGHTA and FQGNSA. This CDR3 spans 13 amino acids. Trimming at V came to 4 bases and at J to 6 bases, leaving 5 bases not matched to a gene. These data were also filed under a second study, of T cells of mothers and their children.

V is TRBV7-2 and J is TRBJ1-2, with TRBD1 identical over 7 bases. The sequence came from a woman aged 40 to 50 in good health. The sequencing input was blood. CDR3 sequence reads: CASSSSTGNGYTF. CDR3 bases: TGTGCCAGCAGCTCTTCGACAGGGAATGGCTACACCTTC.